This T cell receptor beta chain emerged from a study of OX40 agonist ivuxolimab in advanced cancers. General observations from the study: There were, on average, more expanded clones in CD8+ T cells than in CD4+.

Sequencing was performed with immunoSEQ multiplex PCR; in TCRdb, only in-frame clones are kept and a portion is missing. The sample records some 74,000 clones, 90% to 95% being singletons. The CDR3 has 16 residues. Germline V lookup: CDR1 SEHNR, CDR2 FQNEAQ (reference sequence). V was cut by 5 bases and J by 5 bases, with 18 bases left in between. About this clone: The antigen remains unidentified.

The chain couples TRBV7-9 to TRBJ2-2; the D gene is possibly TRBD2 (5 bases). The source of this sequence is an adult with an advanced solid tumor such as melanoma, head and neck, liver or kidney cancer. The source was CD4+ or CD8+ T cells sorted from blood, collected in a trial of the OX40 agonist ivuxolimab. The CDR3 coding sequence is TGTGCCAGCAGCGAGGGCCGATCGGCGAGGACCGGGGAGCTGTTTTTT. The encoded protein is CASSEGRSARTGELFF.